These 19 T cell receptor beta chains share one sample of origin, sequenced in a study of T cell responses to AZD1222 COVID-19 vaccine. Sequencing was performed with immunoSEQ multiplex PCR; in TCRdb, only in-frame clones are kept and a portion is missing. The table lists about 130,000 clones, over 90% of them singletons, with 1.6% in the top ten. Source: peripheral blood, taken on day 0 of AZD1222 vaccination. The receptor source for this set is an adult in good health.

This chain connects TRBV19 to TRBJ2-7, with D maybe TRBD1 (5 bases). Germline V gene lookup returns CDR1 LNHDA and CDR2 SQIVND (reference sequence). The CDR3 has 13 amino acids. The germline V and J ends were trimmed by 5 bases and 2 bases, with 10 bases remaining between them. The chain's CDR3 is CASSPGNTYEQYF. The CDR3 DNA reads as TGTGCCAGTAGTCCAGGGAATACCTACGAGCAGTACTTC. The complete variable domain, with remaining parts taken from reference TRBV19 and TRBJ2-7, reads DGGITQSPKYLFRKEGQNVTLSCEQNLNHDAMYWYRQDPGQGLRLIYYSQIVNDFQKGDIAEGYSVSREKKESFPLTVTSAQKNPTAFYLCASSPGNTYEQYFGPGTRLTVT.

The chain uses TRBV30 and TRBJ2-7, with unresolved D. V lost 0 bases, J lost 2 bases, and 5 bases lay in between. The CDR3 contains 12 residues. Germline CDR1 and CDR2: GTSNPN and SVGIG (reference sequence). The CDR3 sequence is CAWSVITYEQYF. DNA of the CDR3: TGTGCCTGGAGTGTCATTACCTACGAGCAGTACTTC. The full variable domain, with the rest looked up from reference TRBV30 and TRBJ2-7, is SQTIHQWPATLVQPVGSPLSLECTVEGTSNPNLYWYRQAAGRGLQLLFYSVGIGQISSEVPQNLSASRPQDRQFILSSKKLLLSDSGFYLCAWSVITYEQYFGPGTRLTVT.

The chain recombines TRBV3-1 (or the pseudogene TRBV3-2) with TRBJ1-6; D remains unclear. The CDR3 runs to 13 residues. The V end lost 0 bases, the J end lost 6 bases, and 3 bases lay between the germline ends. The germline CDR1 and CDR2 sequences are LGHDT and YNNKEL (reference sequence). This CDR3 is CASSQDPNSPLHF. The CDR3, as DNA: TGTGCCAGCAGCCAAGACCCTAATTCACCCCTCCACTTT.

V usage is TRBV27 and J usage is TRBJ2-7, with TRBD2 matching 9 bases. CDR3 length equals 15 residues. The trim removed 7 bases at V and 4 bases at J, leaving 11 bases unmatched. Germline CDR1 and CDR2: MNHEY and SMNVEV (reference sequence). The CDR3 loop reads CASTPLGLAKYEQYF. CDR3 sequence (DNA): TGTGCCAGCACCCCCCTAGGACTAGCGAAGTACGAGCAGTACTTC.

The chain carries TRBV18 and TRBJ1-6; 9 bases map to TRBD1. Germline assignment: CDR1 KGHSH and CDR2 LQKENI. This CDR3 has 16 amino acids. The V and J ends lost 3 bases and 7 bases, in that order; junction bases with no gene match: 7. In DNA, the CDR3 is TGTGCCAGCTCACCCGGGACAGGGTTGGGGAATTCACCCCTCCACTTT. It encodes CASSPGTGLGNSPLHF.

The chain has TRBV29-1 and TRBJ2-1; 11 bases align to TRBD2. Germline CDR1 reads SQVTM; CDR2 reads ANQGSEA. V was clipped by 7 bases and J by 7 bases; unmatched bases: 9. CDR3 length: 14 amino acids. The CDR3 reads CSAKGTSGRNEQFF. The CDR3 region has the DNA TGCAGCGCCAAGGGAACTAGCGGGAGAAATGAGCAGTTCTTC.

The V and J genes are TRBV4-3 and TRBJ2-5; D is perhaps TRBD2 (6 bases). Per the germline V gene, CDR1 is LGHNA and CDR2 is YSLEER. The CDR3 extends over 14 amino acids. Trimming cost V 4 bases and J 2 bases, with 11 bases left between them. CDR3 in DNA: TGCGCCAGCAGCCGCCGACTAGTTCAAGAGACCCAGTACTTC. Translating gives CASSRRLVQETQYF.

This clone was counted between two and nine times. The CDR3 coding sequence is TGTGCCATCAGTCAAACCGGGACTAGCAGATTCTACGAGCAGTACTTC. Amino acids: CAISQTGTSRFYEQYF. This chain links TRBV10-3 with TRBJ2-7; 9 bases are a match to TRBD2. V lost 5 bases to trimming and J lost 3 bases; unmatched junction nucleotides: 11. Germline loops: CDR1 ENHRY, CDR2 SYGVKD. This CDR3 has 16 amino acids.

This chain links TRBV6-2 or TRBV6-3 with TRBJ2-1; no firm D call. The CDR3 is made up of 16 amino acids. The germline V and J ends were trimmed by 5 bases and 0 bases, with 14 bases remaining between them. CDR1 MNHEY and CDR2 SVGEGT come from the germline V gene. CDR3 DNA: TGTGCCAGCAGTAACCTGGCGCACCCCTCCTACAATGAGCAGTTCTTC. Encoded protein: CASSNLAHPSYNEQFF.

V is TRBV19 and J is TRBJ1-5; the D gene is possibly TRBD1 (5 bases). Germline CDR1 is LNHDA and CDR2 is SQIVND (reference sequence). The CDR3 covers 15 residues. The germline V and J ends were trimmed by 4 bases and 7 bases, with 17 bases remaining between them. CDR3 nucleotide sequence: TGTGCCAGTAGTACTGTGCAGGGAATTATACAGCCCCAGCATTTT. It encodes CASSTVQGIIQPQHF.

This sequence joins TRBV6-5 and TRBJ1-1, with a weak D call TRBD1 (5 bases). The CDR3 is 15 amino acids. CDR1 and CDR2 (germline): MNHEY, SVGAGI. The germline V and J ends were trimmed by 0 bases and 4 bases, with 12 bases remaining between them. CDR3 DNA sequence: TGTGCCAGCAGTTACTCGGGGGAACTCCTCACTGAAGCTTTCTTT. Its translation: CASSYSGELLTEAFF.

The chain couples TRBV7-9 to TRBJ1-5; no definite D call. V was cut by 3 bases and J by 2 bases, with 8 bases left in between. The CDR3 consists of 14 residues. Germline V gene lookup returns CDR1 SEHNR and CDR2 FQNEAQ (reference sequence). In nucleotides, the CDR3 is TGTGCCAGCAGCTTCGATCAGGGCAATCAGCCCCAGCATTTT. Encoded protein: CASSFDQGNQPQHF. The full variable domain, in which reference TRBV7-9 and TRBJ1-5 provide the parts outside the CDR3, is DTGVSQNPRHKITKRGQNVTFRCDPISEHNRLYWYRQTLGQGPEFLTYFQNEAQLEKSRLLSDRFSAERPKGSFSTLEIQRTEQGDSAMYLCASSFDQGNQPQHFGDGTRLSIL.

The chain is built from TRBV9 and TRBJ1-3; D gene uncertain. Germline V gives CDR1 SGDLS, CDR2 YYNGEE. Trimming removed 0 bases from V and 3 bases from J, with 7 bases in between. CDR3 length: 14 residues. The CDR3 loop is CASSVARRGNTIYF. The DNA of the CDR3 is TGTGCCAGCAGCGTAGCCAGGCGTGGAAACACCATATATTTT.

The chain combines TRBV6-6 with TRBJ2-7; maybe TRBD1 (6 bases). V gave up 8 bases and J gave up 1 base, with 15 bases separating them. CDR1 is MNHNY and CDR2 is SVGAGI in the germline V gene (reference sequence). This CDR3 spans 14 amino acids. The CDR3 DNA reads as TGTGCCAGCGGGTTCACGACAGGTTCCTACGAGCAGTACTTC. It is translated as CASGFTTGSYEQYF.

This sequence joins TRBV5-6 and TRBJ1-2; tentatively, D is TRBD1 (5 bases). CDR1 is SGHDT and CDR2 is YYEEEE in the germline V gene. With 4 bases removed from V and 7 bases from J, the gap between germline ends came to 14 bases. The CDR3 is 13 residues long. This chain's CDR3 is CASSAGPLPGYTF. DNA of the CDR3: TGTGCCAGCAGCGCGGGGCCTCTACCTGGCTACACCTTC.

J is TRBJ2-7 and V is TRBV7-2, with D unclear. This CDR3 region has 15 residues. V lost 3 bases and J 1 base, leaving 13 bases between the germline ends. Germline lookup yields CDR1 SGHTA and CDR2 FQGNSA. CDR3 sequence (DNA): TGTGCCAGCAGCTTGTTCGGGCAGGAGTCCTACGAGCAGTACTTC. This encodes CASSLFGQESYEQYF. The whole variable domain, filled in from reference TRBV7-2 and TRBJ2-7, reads GAGVSQSPSNKVTEKGKDVELRCDPISGHTALYWYRQSLGQGLEFLIYFQGNSAPDKSGLPSDRFSAERTGGSVSTLTIQRTQQEDSAVYLCASSLFGQESYEQYFGPGTRLTVT.

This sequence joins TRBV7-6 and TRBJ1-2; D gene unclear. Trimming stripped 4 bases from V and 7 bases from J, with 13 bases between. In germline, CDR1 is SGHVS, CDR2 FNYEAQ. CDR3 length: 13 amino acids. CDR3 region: CASSSGREAGYTF. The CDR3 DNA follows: TGTGCCAGCAGCTCCGGACGAGAGGCTGGCTACACCTTC.

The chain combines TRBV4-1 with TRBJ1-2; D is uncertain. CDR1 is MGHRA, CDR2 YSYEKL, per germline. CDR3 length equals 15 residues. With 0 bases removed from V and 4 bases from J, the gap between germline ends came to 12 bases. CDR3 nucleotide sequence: TGCGCCAGCAGCCAAGAGGAGGGAACCTCCTATGGCTACACCTTC. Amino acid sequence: CASSQEEGTSYGYTF.

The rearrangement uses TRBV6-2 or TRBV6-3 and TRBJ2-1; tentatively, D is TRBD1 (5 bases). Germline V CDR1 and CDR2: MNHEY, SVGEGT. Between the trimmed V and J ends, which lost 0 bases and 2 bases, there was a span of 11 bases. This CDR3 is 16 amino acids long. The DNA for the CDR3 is TGTGCCAGCAGTTACTCAGGGGAAGGGCCCTACAATGAGCAGTTCTTC. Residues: CASSYSGEGPYNEQFF.